A selection of T cell receptor beta chains follows, all from one sample in a study of OX40 agonist ivuxolimab in advanced cancers. Sequenced by immunoSEQ multiplex PCR; TCRdb stores in-frame clones only, minus some. The sample lists about 29,000 clones, around 90% occurring once. The sample was CD4+ or CD8+ T cells sorted from blood, taken in a trial of the OX40 agonist ivuxolimab. Source of these receptors: an adult with an advanced solid tumor such as melanoma, head and neck, liver or kidney cancer. Both conserved end residues are part of each CDR3. The order of the fields is V gene, D gene, CDR3 length, clone size, J gene, CDR3 protein, CDR3 DNA. D genes are given only for firm matches. Clone size is stated in some rows and not others, as once, few, many or a class when expanded.

v_gene: TRBV5-8
d_gene: -
len: 12
abundance: -
j_gene: TRBJ2-7
CDR3aa: CASSSDGGEQYF
CDR3nt: TGTGCCAGCAGCTCGGACGGGGGCGAGCAGTACTTC

v_gene: TRBV6-1
d_gene: -
len: 16
abundance: -
j_gene: TRBJ2-7
CDR3aa: CASSEAGSSPSYEQYF
CDR3nt: TGTGCCAGCAGTGAAGCCGGCAGCTCTCCTTCCTACGAGCAGTACTTC

v_gene: TRBV5-1
d_gene: -
len: 14
abundance: -
j_gene: TRBJ2-4
CDR3aa: CASSLSRGENIQYF
CDR3nt: TGCGCCAGCAGCTTATCAAGGGGGGAAAACATTCAGTACTTC

v_gene: TRBV5-5
d_gene: -
len: 15
abundance: -
j_gene: TRBJ2-7
CDR3aa: CASSLGGPQFYEQYF
CDR3nt: TGTGCCAGCAGCTTGGGGGGACCCCAATTCTACGAGCAGTACTTC

v_gene: TRBV6-5
d_gene: -
len: 14
abundance: -
j_gene: TRBJ1-2
CDR3aa: CASSYSGTLDGYTF
CDR3nt: TGTGCCAGCAGTTATTCCGGGACCCTCGACGGCTACACCTTC

v_gene: TRBV6-5
d_gene: -
len: 15
abundance: once
j_gene: TRBJ2-4
CDR3aa: CASSLNRVAKNIQYF
CDR3nt: TGTGCCAGCAGTTTAAACAGGGTCGCCAAAAACATTCAGTACTTC

v_gene: TRBV9
d_gene: -
len: 13
abundance: -
j_gene: TRBJ2-1
CDR3aa: CASSVGSYNEQFF
CDR3nt: TGTGCCAGCAGCGTAGGCTCCTACAATGAGCAGTTCTTC

v_gene: TRBV29-1
d_gene: -
len: 11
abundance: -
j_gene: TRBJ1-2
CDR3aa: CSASGTDGYTF
CDR3nt: TGCAGCGCCTCCGGGACCGATGGCTACACCTTC

v_gene: TRBV6-1
d_gene: -
len: 13
abundance: -
j_gene: TRBJ2-7
CDR3aa: CASSTRGTYEQYF
CDR3nt: TGTGCCAGCAGTACTCGTGGGACCTACGAGCAGTACTTC

v_gene: TRBV6-5
d_gene: TRBD1
len: 16
abundance: -
j_gene: TRBJ1-2
CDR3aa: CASSSLDREFNYGYTF
CDR3nt: TGTGCCAGCAGTTCCTTGGACAGGGAATTTAACTATGGCTACACCTTC

v_gene: TRBV7-6
d_gene: TRBD2
len: 17
abundance: -
j_gene: TRBJ2-1
CDR3aa: CASSPPTSGGARNEQFF
CDR3nt: TGTGCCAGCAGCCCGCCCACTAGCGGGGGGGCCCGGAATGAGCAGTTCTTC

v_gene: TRBV9
d_gene: -
len: 14
abundance: -
j_gene: TRBJ2-7
CDR3aa: CASSVGGDLYEQYF
CDR3nt: TGTGCCAGCAGCGTTGGCGGCGACTTATACGAGCAGTACTTC

v_gene: TRBV13
d_gene: -
len: 16
abundance: -
j_gene: TRBJ2-5
CDR3aa: CASSSRAEGLKETQYF
CDR3nt: TGTGCCAGCAGCTCCCGGGCCGAGGGCTTGAAAGAGACCCAGTACTTC

v_gene: TRBV6-5
d_gene: -
len: 14
abundance: -
j_gene: TRBJ1-1
CDR3aa: CASRSGGSVTEAFF
CDR3nt: TGTGCCAGCAGAAGCGGGGGGTCGGTCACTGAAGCTTTCTTT

v_gene: TRBV11-2
d_gene: -
len: 17
abundance: few
j_gene: TRBJ1-3
CDR3aa: CASSLDRRGLSGNTIYF
CDR3nt: TGTGCCAGCAGCTTAGATAGGCGGGGACTTTCTGGAAACACCATATATTTT

v_gene: TRBV4-3
d_gene: -
len: 13
abundance: -
j_gene: TRBJ1-1
CDR3aa: CASSTAASTEAFF
CDR3nt: TGCGCCAGCAGCACGGCTGCTTCCACTGAAGCTTTCTTT

v_gene: TRBV11-2
d_gene: -
len: 14
abundance: -
j_gene: TRBJ2-5
CDR3aa: CASSWDWGQETQYF
CDR3nt: TGTGCCAGCAGCTGGGACTGGGGCCAAGAGACCCAGTACTTC

v_gene: TRBV6-5
d_gene: TRBD1
len: 14
abundance: -
j_gene: TRBJ1-1
CDR3aa: CASSWTGPNTEAFF
CDR3nt: TGTGCCAGCAGTTGGACAGGGCCGAACACTGAAGCTTTCTTT

v_gene: TRBV30
d_gene: -
len: 13
abundance: -
j_gene: TRBJ2-3
CDR3aa: CAWDRPSTDTQYF
CDR3nt: TGTGCCTGGGACAGGCCTAGCACAGATACGCAGTATTTT